A selection of T cell receptor beta chains follows, all from one sample in a study of shared clonotypes between healthy human individuals. The method was immunoSEQ multiplex PCR; TCRdb's version includes in-frame clones alone and lacks a portion of them. The data contain 450,000 to 600,000 clones, 79% of them seen just once; the ten biggest clones take up over 10%. Specimen: PBMCs. These receptors came from a woman aged 40 to 50 in good health. Some clones in this sample may be carry-over from other donors' samples. Both conserved end residues are part of each CDR3. Fields, in order: D gene, clone size, J gene, V gene, CDR3 DNA, CDR3 protein. The D gene is left open where the match is weak. Clone size is given for some rows only: seen once, a few or many times, or a class if the clone is expanded.

d_gene: TRBD1; abundance: -; j_gene: TRBJ1-6; v_gene: TRBV2; CDR3nt: TGTGCCAGCACCCGACAGGGGGCCTCCAATAATTCACCCCTCCACTTT; CDR3aa: CASTRQGASNNSPLHF
d_gene: -; abundance: -; j_gene: TRBJ2-1; v_gene: TRBV13; CDR3nt: TGTGCCAGCAGCTTAGAGAGGACGGGACGCAATGAGCAGTTCTTC; CDR3aa: CASSLERTGRNEQFF
d_gene: -; abundance: -; j_gene: TRBJ1-4; v_gene: TRBV5-1; CDR3nt: TGCGCCAGCAGCTTGGGTAAAGGCATTGCAACTAATGAAAAACTGTTTTTT; CDR3aa: CASSLGKGIATNEKLFF
d_gene: TRBD1; abundance: -; j_gene: TRBJ1-2; v_gene: TRBV6-5; CDR3nt: TGTGCCAGCAGCCCGGGGAGACAGGGGGCAAGTGGCTACACCTTC; CDR3aa: CASSPGRQGASGYTF
d_gene: TRBD2; abundance: -; j_gene: TRBJ2-1; v_gene: TRBV19; CDR3nt: TGTGCCAGTAGTATGATGAGTAGCGGGATGTCCTACAATGAGCAGTTCTTC; CDR3aa: CASSMMSSGMSYNEQFF
d_gene: -; abundance: -; j_gene: TRBJ1-5; v_gene: TRBV28; CDR3nt: TGTGCCAGCAGTCCACCTCCTGGATCTGCTGGGGAGCCCCAGCATTTT; CDR3aa: CASSPPPGSAGEPQHF
d_gene: TRBD1; abundance: -; j_gene: TRBJ2-1; v_gene: TRBV2; CDR3nt: TGTGCCAGCAGGGGACAGGCCTGGGAGTTCTTC; CDR3aa: CASRGQAWEFF
d_gene: -; abundance: -; j_gene: TRBJ1-2; v_gene: TRBV2; CDR3nt: TGTGCCAGCAGTGAAAGGTCGGGGACTTATGGCTACACCTTC; CDR3aa: CASSERSGTYGYTF
d_gene: -; abundance: -; j_gene: TRBJ2-7; v_gene: TRBV11-1; CDR3nt: TGTGCCAGCAGCTTCTCTGGGGGTTTCTACGAGCAGTACTTC; CDR3aa: CASSFSGGFYEQYF
d_gene: TRBD1; abundance: -; j_gene: TRBJ1-5; v_gene: TRBV5-1; CDR3nt: TGCGCCAGCAGCGTGTCAGGGGGCGGAGGGGGACAGCCCCAGCATTTT; CDR3aa: CASSVSGGGGGQPQHF
d_gene: TRBD1; abundance: -; j_gene: TRBJ2-7; v_gene: TRBV6-1; CDR3nt: TGTGCCAGCAGTGTATGGGACAGGAGCTCCTACGAGCAGTACTTC; CDR3aa: CASSVWDRSSYEQYF
d_gene: -; abundance: -; j_gene: TRBJ1-2; v_gene: TRBV29-1; CDR3nt: TGCAGCGTCGGAACAACCCACAACTATGGCTACACCTTC; CDR3aa: CSVGTTHNYGYTF
d_gene: -; abundance: -; j_gene: TRBJ1-4; v_gene: TRBV11-2; CDR3nt: TGTGCCAGCAGCTTCCCCACAGGTCCAACTAATGAAAAACTGTTTTTT; CDR3aa: CASSFPTGPTNEKLFF
d_gene: TRBD1; abundance: -; j_gene: TRBJ2-3; v_gene: TRBV13; CDR3nt: TGTGCCAGCAGCTTAAACCACAGGGGCGCAGATACGCAGTATTTT; CDR3aa: CASSLNHRGADTQYF
d_gene: TRBD2; abundance: -; j_gene: TRBJ2-1; v_gene: TRBV10-1; CDR3nt: TGCGCCAGCAGTGATCGGGGAGGGCGATACGATGAGCAGTTCTTC; CDR3aa: CASSDRGGRYDEQFF
d_gene: -; abundance: -; j_gene: TRBJ2-1; v_gene: TRBV27; CDR3nt: TGTGCCAGCAGTTTAGGTAACGGCCCCTACAATGAGCAGTTCTTC; CDR3aa: CASSLGNGPYNEQFF
d_gene: -; abundance: -; j_gene: TRBJ1-2; v_gene: TRBV29-1; CDR3nt: TGCAGCGTTGGGGCAACCCCACTGAATGGCTACACCTTC; CDR3aa: CSVGATPLNGYTF
d_gene: TRBD1; abundance: -; j_gene: TRBJ2-2; v_gene: TRBV15; CDR3nt: TGTGCCACCAGCAGAGAAGTGACAGGGGCGAACACCGGGGAGCTGTTTTTT; CDR3aa: CATSREVTGANTGELFF
d_gene: -; abundance: -; j_gene: TRBJ2-2; v_gene: TRBV9; CDR3nt: TGTGCCAGCAGCATCCGACAGGCCCCGAACACCGGGGAGCTGTTTTTT; CDR3aa: CASSIRQAPNTGELFF
d_gene: TRBD1; abundance: many; j_gene: TRBJ2-2; v_gene: TRBV19; CDR3nt: TGTGCCAGTAGAAGACAGGGCGTCACCGGGGAGCTGTTTTTT; CDR3aa: CASRRQGVTGELFF
d_gene: -; abundance: -; j_gene: TRBJ2-1; v_gene: TRBV7-2; CDR3nt: TGTGCCAGCAGCTTACTTTATGAGCAGTTCTTC; CDR3aa: CASSLLYEQFF
d_gene: -; abundance: -; j_gene: TRBJ2-3; v_gene: TRBV5-1; CDR3nt: TGCGCCAGCAGCCAGGGGCTAGGGATTGACACAGATACGCAGTATTTT; CDR3aa: CASSQGLGIDTDTQYF
d_gene: -; abundance: -; j_gene: TRBJ2-6; v_gene: TRBV7-2; CDR3nt: TGTGCCAGCAGCCGGAGGGGGTCTATGTTTGGGGCCAACGTCCTGACTTTC; CDR3aa: CASSRRGSMFGANVLTF
d_gene: -; abundance: once; j_gene: TRBJ2-5; v_gene: TRBV7-9; CDR3nt: TGTGCCAGCAGCCCCTCGTCGTCGGAGACCCAGTACTTC; CDR3aa: CASSPSSSETQYF
d_gene: -; abundance: -; j_gene: TRBJ1-1; v_gene: TRBV7-3; CDR3nt: TGTGCCAGCAGCTTAGGCCAAAACACTGAAGCTTTCTTT; CDR3aa: CASSLGQNTEAFF
d_gene: -; abundance: once; j_gene: TRBJ1-4; v_gene: TRBV7-2; CDR3nt: TGTGCCAGCAGCCCGGCGGCCTCCAGTGAAAAACTGTTTTTT; CDR3aa: CASSPAASSEKLFF
d_gene: TRBD2; abundance: -; j_gene: TRBJ2-1; v_gene: TRBV27; CDR3nt: TGTGCCAGCAGTTTAAGGCGGGAGGTCAATATCGATGAGCAGTTCTTC; CDR3aa: CASSLRREVNIDEQFF
d_gene: -; abundance: -; j_gene: TRBJ2-2; v_gene: TRBV27; CDR3nt: TGTGCCAGCAGTTTTGCCGTGAACACCGGGGAGCTGTTTTTT; CDR3aa: CASSFAVNTGELFF
d_gene: -; abundance: -; j_gene: TRBJ1-5; v_gene: TRBV10-2; CDR3nt: TGCGCCAGCAGCCAGAACCGGACTAGCGGCTATAGCAATCAGCCCCAGCATTTT; CDR3aa: CASSQNRTSGYSNQPQHF
d_gene: -; abundance: -; j_gene: TRBJ1-1; v_gene: TRBV6-6; CDR3nt: TGTGCCAGCAGCCTCGGGGGGGGCACTGAAGCTTTCTTT; CDR3aa: CASSLGGGTEAFF
d_gene: TRBD2; abundance: -; j_gene: TRBJ2-3; v_gene: TRBV7-8; CDR3nt: TGTGCCAGCAGCTCGCCCGAGACTAGCGGGAGTTTAGATACGCAGTATTTT; CDR3aa: CASSSPETSGSLDTQYF
d_gene: TRBD1; abundance: -; j_gene: TRBJ1-1; v_gene: TRBV28; CDR3nt: TGTGCCAGCAGTTGGACAGGGGGCGGGGGCACTGAAGCTTTCTTT; CDR3aa: CASSWTGGGGTEAFF
d_gene: -; abundance: few; j_gene: TRBJ1-2; v_gene: TRBV28; CDR3nt: TGTGCCAGCAGTTACTACAGGGAGTATGGCTACACCTTC; CDR3aa: CASSYYREYGYTF
d_gene: -; abundance: few; j_gene: TRBJ1-5; v_gene: TRBV6-4; CDR3nt: TGTGCCAGCAGTGGCGGAGCGGGTCAGCCCCAGCATTTT; CDR3aa: CASSGGAGQPQHF
d_gene: TRBD2; abundance: -; j_gene: TRBJ2-1; v_gene: TRBV6-5; CDR3nt: TGTGCCAGCAGTGACTCAGCGGGAGGCTACAATGAGCAGTTCTTC; CDR3aa: CASSDSAGGYNEQFF
d_gene: TRBD2; abundance: -; j_gene: TRBJ2-7; v_gene: TRBV6-5; CDR3nt: TGTGCCAGCAGTTTAGCGGGCCAGGCCTACGAGCAGTACTTC; CDR3aa: CASSLAGQAYEQYF
d_gene: TRBD1; abundance: -; j_gene: TRBJ2-1; v_gene: TRBV27; CDR3nt: TGTGCCAGCAGTTGGGGGACAGGGGTCTACAATGAGCAGTTCTTC; CDR3aa: CASSWGTGVYNEQFF
d_gene: TRBD2; abundance: once; j_gene: TRBJ2-7; v_gene: TRBV5-4; CDR3nt: TGTGCCAGCATGCTAGCGGGAGAGGTCGAGCAGTACTTC; CDR3aa: CASMLAGEVEQYF